This T cell receptor (beta chain) came from a study of CD8 T cells in ankylosing spondylitis. Overall study findings and caveats: Reports of some motif variants in reactive arthritis synovial fluid and blood predate this one. One TCR beta motif, made up of seven to nine highly homologous variants, appeared characteristic of ankylosing spondylitis blood. Significant enrichment of disease-linked clones was reported in matched ankylosing spondylitis synovial fluid.

Of note for this clonotype: The target antigen is unknown.

The CDR3 has 14 amino acids. The germline V gene encodes CDR1 LGHNA and CDR2 YSLEER. The ends were cut back, 2 bases at V and 2 bases at J, with 9 bases in the middle. As the method for making TCR beta libraries, quantitative 5'-RACE with molecular barcodes was used. TCRdb re-called the 5' RACE reads with MiXCR, one entry per CDR3 protein. Of about 150,000 distinct CDR3 sequences listed, roughly 44% are singletons. This TCR was recovered from a male donor with ankylosing spondylitis. Sequencing was performed on synovial fluid, either unsorted or a sorted T cell fraction (not recorded which). V gene TRBV4-3 combines with J gene TRBJ1-1; no reliable D call. The CDR3 coding sequence is TGCGCCAGCAGCCAATATTCAGATAACACTGAAGCTTTCTTT. As protein: CASSQYSDNTEAFF.